This TCR beta chain was observed in a study of T cell repertoires in cytomegalovirus infection (dated by TCRdb to between 2018 and 2020). About the full investigation: Alongside well-studied HLA-B-restricted epitopes, the peptide stimulations were aimed at recently identified HLA-C-restricted CMV epitopes, whose presentation resists viral immunomodulation. Because public TCR beta signatures pointed to carriage of CMV infection together with the matching HLA type, the HLA type of each donor mattered for the analysis. Paper-wide results and their limitations: The ex vivo response was dominated by HLA-C-restricted CMV-specific TCR beta clonotypes, which also provided the single most frequent clonotype in two of eight donors. Cumulative frequency of public TCR beta family members discriminated carriers of CMV infection plus the relevant HLA type in this cohort and an independent 352-donor cohort.

V is shortened by 3 bases, J by 1 base, and the region joining them spans 12 bases. Its CDR3 holds 15 amino acids, cysteine through phenylalanine. Just CDR3 DNA is preserved here, 45 bases in frame from base 1. About this clonotype itself: There is no known antigen for this receptor. No base qualities exist here, and no much larger clone lies one base off it.

The meaning of the sample's treatment or condition label: in vitro stimulation with specific CMV peptide epitopes to enrich CMV-specific T cells. Sequencing relied on an Illumina HiSeq 1500. The public reads were reprocessed in TCRdb via fastp at Q25 and MiXCR, keeping in-frame beta chains. When rows share a CDR3 protein, they turn into one entry using the most common DNA and genes. Within this sample are approximately 730,000 distinct CDR3 sequences, with almost 30% of them counted one time only. The ten largest clones take up 13% of the sample. In this chain, TRBV12-3 or TRBV12-4 is recombined with TRBJ2-5, with the D segment identity uncertain. The sequencing used cultured CD8+ T cells from PBMCs, collected from culture after CMV antigen stimulation. The clonotype originates from a human donor in good health (CMV status not recorded). Some clones in this sample may be carry-over from other donors' samples. The nucleotide sequence is given as TGTGCCAGCAGTTTCTTCGGCCGTTTCCAAGAGACCCAGTACTTC. Translated, it gives CASSFFGRFQETQYF.